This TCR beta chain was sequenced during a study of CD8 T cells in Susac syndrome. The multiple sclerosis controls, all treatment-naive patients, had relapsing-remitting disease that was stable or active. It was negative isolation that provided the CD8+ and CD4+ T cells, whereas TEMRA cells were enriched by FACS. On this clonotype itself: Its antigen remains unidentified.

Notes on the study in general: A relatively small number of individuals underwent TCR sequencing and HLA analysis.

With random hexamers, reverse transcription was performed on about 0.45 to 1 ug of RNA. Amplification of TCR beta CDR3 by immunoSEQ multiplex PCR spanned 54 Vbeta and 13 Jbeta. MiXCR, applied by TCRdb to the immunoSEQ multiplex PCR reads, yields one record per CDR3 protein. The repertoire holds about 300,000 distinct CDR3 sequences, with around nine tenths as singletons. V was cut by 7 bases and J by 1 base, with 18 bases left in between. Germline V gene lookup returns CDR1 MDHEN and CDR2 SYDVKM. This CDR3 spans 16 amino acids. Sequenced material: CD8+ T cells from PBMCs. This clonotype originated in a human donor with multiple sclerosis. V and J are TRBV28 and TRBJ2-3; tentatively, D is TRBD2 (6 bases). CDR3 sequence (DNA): TGTGCCAGCACCCCGCCCGGGGGTGGGGGCACAGATACGCAGTATTTT. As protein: CASTPPGGGGTDTQYF.